These T cell receptor beta chains were read from a single sample in a study of T-cell reconstitution after alpha-beta-depleted transplantation in children. Each CDR3 protein gets one entry after TCRdb re-called the PCR reads with MiXCR. The table has fewer than 350,000 distinct CDR3 sequences, around 10% seen once. Sample: PBMCs, taken before TCRalphabeta/CD19-depleted stem cell transplant. These receptors all come from a boy under two years old with acute myeloid leukemia, due to receive a stem cell transplant. The CDR3 runs from the conserved cysteine through the conserved F or W. The D gene is left open where the match is weak. The size entry is marked missing in some rows and otherwise reads once, few, many or a size class.

d_call j_call v_call clone_size cdr3_length cdr3_aa cdr3_nt
TRBD1 TRBJ2-1 TRBV7-2 many 15 CASSFSGTGYHEQFF TGTGCCAGCAGCTTCTCCGGGACAGGGTATCATGAGCAGTTCTTC
- TRBJ2-3 TRBV20-1 many 11 CSAMRKDTQYF TGCAGTGCTATGCGAAAAGATACGCAGTATTTT
- TRBJ1-3 TRBV7-6 - 15 CASSSIQGPGNTIYF TGTGCCAGCAGCTCCATCCAGGGTCCTGGAAACACCATATATTTT
- TRBJ2-1 TRBV10-3 once 15 CAISGYQSSYNEQLF TGTGCCATCAGTGGTTACCAGAGCTCCTACAATGAGCAGCTCTTC
- TRBJ2-4 TRBV7-2 few 14 CASAAGTYPYIQYF TGTGCCAGCGCTGCCGGGACCTACCCTTACATTCAGTACTTC
- TRBJ1-2 TRBV5-1 many 13 CASTLGGNYGYTF TGCGCCAGCACCCTAGGCGGTAACTATGGCTACACCTTC
- TRBJ1-2 TRBV14 many 15 CASSQGTATIYGYTF TGTGCCAGCAGCCAAGGGACAGCAACCATCTATGGCTACACCTTC
TRBD1 TRBJ2-7 TRBV7-9 many 15 CASSRGQAFSYEQYF TGTGCCAGCAGCAGGGGACAGGCCTTCTCCTACGAGCAGTACTTC
- TRBJ1-5 TRBV6-1 many 13 CASSDRESQPQHF TGTGCCAGCAGTGATAGAGAAAGCCAGCCCCAGCATTTT
- TRBJ2-2 TRBV5-4 - 16 CASSFLGLKNTGELFF TGTGCCAGCAGCTTCTTGGGACTCAAGAACACCGGGGAGCTGTTTTTT
TRBD2 TRBJ2-3 TRBV11-2 many 19 CASSKKRTSGGPPTDTQYF TGTGCCAGCAGCAAGAAACGGACTAGCGGGGGCCCCCCAACAGATACGCAGTATTTT
- TRBJ2-1 TRBV19 many 15 CASSIGVDVGNEQFF TGTGCCAGTAGTATAGGGGTGGACGTGGGGAATGAGCAGTTCTTC
- TRBJ1-6 TRBV13 few 15 CASSIGQHANSPLHF TGTGCCAGCAGCATTGGACAGCATGCCAATTCACCCCTCCACTTT
TRBD2 TRBJ2-1 TRBV29-1 many 14 CSVGGLADYNEQFF TGCAGCGTTGGGGGACTAGCGGATTACAATGAGCAGTTCTTC